This TCR beta chain emerged from a study of blood T cell repertoires in COVID-19. Overall study context: Nucleic acid was either cDNA or gDNA, and it came from T cells, B-cell-depleted T cells, or PBMCs.

The CDR3 spans 17 residues. Germline-derived CDR1 and CDR2 are MNHEY and SMNVEV (reference sequence). Between the trimmed V and J ends, which lost 6 bases and 0 bases, there was a span of 18 bases. Sequencing used immunoSEQ multiplex PCR; TCRdb keeps in-frame clones, though not all of them. The data contain around 220,000 clones, approximately 87% of them seen just once; the ten biggest clones take up roughly 2%. The J gene is TRBJ1-5, the V gene TRBV27; D may be TRBD1 (6 bases). Sequenced: peripheral blood. The TCR was taken from a woman in her forties or fifties with acute or convalescent COVID-19. This chain's CDR3 is CASRPTGTGGSNQPQHF. CDR3 nucleotide sequence: TGTGCCAGCAGGCCAACAGGGACGGGAGGTAGCAATCAGCCCCAGCATTTT.